This TCR beta chain was sequenced during a study of shared clonotypes between healthy human individuals (dated by TCRdb to about 2020). Background for the entire study: The cohort included three men and a couple of women between 18 and 49 years of age. Leukapheresis yielded between about 0.94 and 10 billion PBMCs per donor. For each donor, CD4 naive and CD4 memory were each given three plates, CD8 naive was given two plates, and CD8 memory was given one plate. Libraries were prepared and TCR repertoires were sequenced by different laboratories using diverse techniques, in order to increase sequencing depth and limit assay-specific biases. To estimate repertoire size and how much clonotypes are shared between individuals, the study performed deep sequencing of blood TCR repertoires from roughly five healthy adults.

Study-wide findings and limitations: Sharing across a few donors was observed for approximately 5% of naive CD4, 3% to 4% of naive CD8, 2% to 2.5% of memory CD4, and roughly 0.4% of memory CD8 clonotypes. Sampling was limited to blood, and TCR repertoires in tissue likely differ from TCR repertoires in blood. Because the study included only a small number of donors, the genetic and exposure-history diversity represented was limited. Pairwise subsampling led to the expectation that sequencing depth would affect the degree of clonotype sharing among donors. Naive subsets generally had larger estimated clonotype richness than memory subsets did. Compared with non-shared clonotypes, the clonotypes found in all four sorted-subset donors had higher generation probabilities. Even with the large sequencing depth, rarefaction of the sorted-subset datasets indicated that sequencing was incomplete.

V is cut back by 1 base and J by 2 bases, with 11 bases in the junction unmatched. CDR1 and CDR2 (GTSNPN, SVGIG) derive from the germline V gene (reference sequence). The CDR3 starts with the cysteine, ends with the phenylalanine, and has 17 residues. Only the CDR3 DNA is retained, 51 bases long and in frame from the first base. Using the deep immunoSEQ assay, TCR CDR3 regions were amplified from genomic DNA by multiplex PCR. Genomic DNA extracted from each cell subset was distributed evenly over all wells of several immunoSEQ 96-well plates, and each plate served as one replicate. For sorted subsets, about 220 ng of genomic DNA, equivalent to 25,000 to 35,000 T cell genomes, went into each replicate PCR. The purified libraries were quantified using a Qubit 3.0 fluorometer, sized with a Bioanalyzer 2100, and then quantified again using the KAPA Library Quantification kit. Every immunoSEQ 96-well plate was sequenced on a separate single-read 150-cycle Illumina NextSeq 550 flow cell. The paper's processing steps were these. Because the immunoSEQ output held only junctional sequences and lacked quality scores, the filtering could not match the filtering applied to full-length reads. Sequences were annotated with PyIR, a Python wrapper for IgBLAST v1.9, using IMGT germline references to assign V/J genes and CDR3. Reads with weak V/J assignments (E-value above 1e-6), missing CDR3, stop codons, out-of-frame junctions, or ambiguous translated residues were removed. A V3J clonotype was defined by an identical inferred V gene, J gene, and CDR3 amino acid sequence. Percentage overlap between repertoires was computed as shared unique clonotypes divided by the size of the smaller repertoire. Richness of each repertoire was evaluated using RTK rarefaction, the Chao1 estimator, and Recon v2.1 estimates of unobserved clonotypes. OLGA was used to compute generation probabilities for all TCRbeta clonotypes that the gDNA method yielded from a few donors. TCRdb took over this immuneACCESS table, retaining in-frame rearrangements with V and J assigned. Such tables are incomplete; in checked studies, under half of the missing clones stem from an unresolved V gene, and the remainder is unexplained. V and J calls and clone size are those listed in that table; D and trimming were worked out from the DNA. The sample table contains nearly 2 million clones; only one count was recorded for around 96% of them. More than 0.9% of the sample is in the top ten clones.

The count of this clone is one. Its antigen is still unknown. Per-base quality was not reported, and no clone a single base away is much larger than it. CD8 naive samples consisted of CD45RO-negative cells that were positively selected for CCR7, yielding a CD45RA+CCR7+ population without TemRA cells. The donors were healthy, HIV-negative adults who had no recently reported acute infections or vaccinations. All donors were Caucasian adults living in Nashville, Tennessee, USA. Blood was obtained by leukapheresis, after which PBMCs were separated by Ficoll-Histopaque density gradient centrifugation and cryopreserved in liquid nitrogen vapor phase. Analytical flow cytometry was used to check the purity and quantity of each magnetically sorted T cell population. Each sorted fraction had its genomic DNA isolated and then quantified by UV absorbance on a Nanodrop 2000c.

The V and J segments used are TRBV30 and TRBJ1-5, with 7 junctional bases fitting TRBD1. The material sequenced was naive CD8+ T cells sorted from blood. The cell subset or site label, read with the paper, signifies: CD45RA+CCR7+. The source is a man aged 18 to 29 in good health. In nucleotides, the sequence is TGTGCCTGGAGTGAGGGGATAGGGGGCATGGGCAATCAGCCCCAGCATTTT. This yields the protein CAWSEGIGGMGNQPQHF. Outside the CDR3, residues come from the reference TRBV30 and TRBJ1-5 proteins, so the full variable domain is: SQTIHQWPATLVQPVGSPLSLECTVEGTSNPNLYWYRQAAGRGLQLLFYSVGIGQISSEVPQNLSASRPQDRQFILSSKKLLLSDSGFYLCAWSEGIGGMGNQPQHFGDGTRLSIL.